These T cell receptor beta chains were read from a single sample in a study of cytomegalovirus exposure and HLA in healthy donors. Profiled with immunoSEQ multiplex PCR; TCRdb holds only in-frame clones, not every one. The sample lists about 43,000 clones, around 60% occurring once. The sequenced sample consisted of PBMCs. The origin of the receptors is a man aged 55 to 69 in good health and CMV-seropositive. Each CDR3 is given with its conserved first and last residue. Fields, in order: D gene, J gene, clone size, V gene, CDR3 length, CDR3 protein, CDR3 DNA. The D gene is left open where the match is weak. Size is stated for part of the rows, as once, few or many counts, or as a class when the clone is expanded.

NA	TRBJ1-5	NA	TRBV15	16	CATSRDRGFGNQPQHF	TGTGCCACCAGCAGAGATAGAGGTTTTGGCAATCAGCCCCAGCATTTT
TRBD2	TRBJ2-5	few	TRBV5-1	14	CASSWGLVQETQYF	TGCGCCAGCAGCTGGGGACTAGTGCAAGAGACCCAGTACTTC
TRBD2	TRBJ2-7	NA	TRBV19	13	CASSAGGAYEQYF	TGCGCCAGTTCAGCGGGAGGAGCCTACGAGCAGTACTTC
NA	TRBJ2-1	NA	TRBV28	15	CASSLLVRVGSEQFF	TGTGCCAGCAGTTTACTTGTCAGGGTAGGCAGTGAGCAGTTCTTC
NA	TRBJ1-1	NA	TRBV30	12	CAWSLMGAGAFF	TGTGCCTGGAGCCTAATGGGGGCGGGAGCTTTCTTT
TRBD1	TRBJ2-3	NA	TRBV10-3	15	CAISTGTGVTDTQYF	TGTGCCATCAGCACCGGGACAGGGGTCACAGATACGCAGTATTTT
NA	TRBJ2-2	NA	TRBV7-9	14	CASSLNRGDGELFF	TGTGCCAGCAGCCTCAATCGCGGTGACGGGGAGCTGTTTTTT
TRBD1	TRBJ2-2	NA	TRBV7-8	16	CASSPLGQGVTGELFF	TGTGCCAGCAGCCCGTTGGGACAGGGGGTCACCGGGGAGCTGTTTTTT
TRBD2	TRBJ2-5	few	TRBV7-3	16	CASSLGSSGKQETQYF	TGTGCCAGCAGCTTAGGATCTAGCGGGAAGCAAGAGACCCAGTACTTC
TRBD2	TRBJ2-1	NA	TRBV18	17	CASSPGLAGPSYNEQFF	TGTGCCAGCTCACCCGGACTAGCGGGACCCTCCTACAATGAGCAGTTCTTC
TRBD1	TRBJ1-2	NA	TRBV29-1	14	CSVDIGQGGDGYTF	TGCAGCGTTGACATCGGACAGGGAGGGGATGGCTACACCTTC
NA	TRBJ1-3	NA	TRBV28	15	CASSPRGAQENTIYF	TGTGCCAGCAGCCCCCGGGGGGCTCAAGAAAACACCATATATTTT
TRBD1	TRBJ2-5	NA	TRBV7-9	15	CASSPGTEVQETQYF	TGTGCCAGCAGCCCTGGGACAGAAGTACAAGAGACCCAGTACTTC
TRBD2	TRBJ2-1	NA	TRBV29-1	13	CSVGVAGGYEQFF	TGCAGCGTTGGAGTGGCGGGAGGGTATGAGCAGTTCTTC
TRBD1	TRBJ2-5	few	TRBV9	13	CASNRQGRETQYF	TGTGCCAGCAACCGACAGGGACGAGAGACCCAGTACTTC
TRBD1	TRBJ2-7	NA	TRBV7-9	18	CASSPAGTGTGNPYEQYF	TGTGCCAGCAGCCCCGCGGGCACCGGGACAGGGAACCCCTACGAGCAGTACTTC
NA	TRBJ2-5	NA	TRBV30	13	CAWSRRGGETQYF	TGTGCCTGGAGCCGCAGGGGTGGGGAGACCCAGTACTTC
NA	TRBJ2-7	NA	TRBV11-2	14	CASSLAAGSYEQYF	TGTGCCAGCAGCTTGGCAGCGGGCTCCTACGAGCAGTACTTC
NA	TRBJ1-5	few	TRBV19	17	CASSIAYKGGLGQPQHF	TGTGCCAGTAGTATAGCTTACAAGGGGGGGCTGGGGCAGCCCCAGCATTTT
TRBD1	TRBJ1-1	NA	TRBV30	13	CAWDRGLGTEAFF	TGTGCCTGGGACAGGGGGCTAGGCACTGAAGCTTTCTTT
NA	TRBJ2-3	NA	TRBV29-1	10	CSARGDTQYF	TGCAGCGCTAGAGGAGATACGCAGTATTTT
TRBD2	TRBJ2-7	NA	TRBV4-2	19	CASSQVPASASGNLYEQYF	TGTGCCAGCAGCCAAGTACCCGCTTCTGCTAGCGGGAATCTCTACGAGCAGTACTTC
NA	TRBJ1-2	few	TRBV19	14	CASSPLVGYGGYTF	TGTGCCAGTAGTCCCCTAGTCGGTTACGGTGGCTACACCTTC
TRBD2	TRBJ2-1	NA	TRBV6-5	14	CASSYSREYNEQFF	TGTGCCAGCAGTTACTCGCGGGAGTACAATGAGCAGTTCTTC
NA	TRBJ2-1	NA	TRBV10-3	13	CAISGSSGNEQFF	TGTGCCATCAGCGGGTCTTCGGGCAATGAGCAGTTCTTC
TRBD1	TRBJ1-2	once	TRBV29-1	12	CSVRQGTHGYTF	TGCAGCGTCCGACAGGGAACCCATGGCTACACCTTC
TRBD2	TRBJ2-1	NA	TRBV6-5	16	CASSSGLAAIYNEQFF	TGTGCCAGCAGTTCAGGACTAGCGGCAATATACAATGAGCAGTTCTTC
NA	TRBJ2-5	NA	TRBV11-3	14	CATPKPSIQETQYF	TGTGCCACCCCGAAGCCTAGCATCCAAGAGACCCAGTACTTC
TRBD2	TRBJ2-3	once	TRBV4-3	18	CASSQGTSGSDSTDTQYF	TGCGCCAGCAGCCAGGGGACTAGCGGGAGCGATAGCACAGATACGCAGTATTTT
NA	TRBJ1-4	NA	TRBV28	20	CASSLGVYRGTSATNEKLFF	TGTGCCAGCAGTTTAGGAGTATATCGAGGCACCAGTGCAACTAATGAAAAACTGTTTTTT
NA	TRBJ2-7	NA	TRBV7-9	14	CASSLLASSYEQYF	TGTGCCAGCAGCTTACTAGCGAGCTCCTACGAGCAGTACTTC
NA	TRBJ1-2	NA	TRBV20-1	11	CSASNTYGYTF	TGCAGTGCTAGCAACACGTATGGCTACACCTTC
NA	TRBJ2-3	NA	TRBV27	15	CASSLRISGTDTQYF	TGTGCCAGCAGTTTAAGGATTAGCGGCACAGATACGCAGTATTTT
NA	TRBJ2-7	once	TRBV5-1	15	CASSPGASVIYEQYF	TGCGCCAGCAGCCCAGGAGCTAGCGTGATTTACGAGCAGTACTTC
NA	TRBJ2-7	NA	TRBV4-1	15	CASSPDPGSQNEQYF	TGCGCCAGCAGCCCAGACCCCGGGAGCCAGAACGAGCAGTACTTC
NA	TRBJ1-5	NA	TRBV5-5	17	CASSKDGPGNSNQPQHF	TGTGCCAGCAGCAAAGACGGCCCGGGGAATAGCAATCAGCCCCAGCATTTT